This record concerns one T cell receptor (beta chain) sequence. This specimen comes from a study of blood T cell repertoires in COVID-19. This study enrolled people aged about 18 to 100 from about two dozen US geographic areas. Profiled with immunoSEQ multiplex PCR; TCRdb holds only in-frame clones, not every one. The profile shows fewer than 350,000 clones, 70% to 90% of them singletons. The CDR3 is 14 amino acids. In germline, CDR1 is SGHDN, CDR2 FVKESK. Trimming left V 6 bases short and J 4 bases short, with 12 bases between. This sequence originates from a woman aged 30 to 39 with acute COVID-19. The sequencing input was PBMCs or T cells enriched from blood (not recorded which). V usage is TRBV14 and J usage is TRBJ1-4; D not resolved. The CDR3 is CASSPRGYNEKLFF. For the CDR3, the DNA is TGTGCCAGCAGTCCGCGGGGTTATAATGAAAAACTGTTTTTT.